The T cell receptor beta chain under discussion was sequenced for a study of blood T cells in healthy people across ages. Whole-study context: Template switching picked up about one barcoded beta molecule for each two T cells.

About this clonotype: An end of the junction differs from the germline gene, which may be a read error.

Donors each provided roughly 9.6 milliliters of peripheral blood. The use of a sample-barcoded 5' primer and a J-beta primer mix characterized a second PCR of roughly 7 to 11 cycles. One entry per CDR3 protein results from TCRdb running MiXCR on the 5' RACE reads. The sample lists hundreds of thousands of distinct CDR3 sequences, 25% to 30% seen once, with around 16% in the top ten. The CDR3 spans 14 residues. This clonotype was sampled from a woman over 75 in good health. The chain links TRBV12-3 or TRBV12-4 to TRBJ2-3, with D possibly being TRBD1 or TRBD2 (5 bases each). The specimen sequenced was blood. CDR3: CTNILGTKSDAQYF. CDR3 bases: TGTACCAACATCCTAGGGACGAAATCAGATGCGCAGTATTTT.